This T cell receptor beta chain was obtained from a study of shared clonotypes between healthy human individuals. On the study more broadly: For every donor, three CD4 naive, three CD4 memory, two CD8 naive and one CD8 memory plates were used.

TCRdb keeps only in-frame clones here, not all; method: immunoSEQ multiplex PCR. The sample contains roughly 2 million clones, 95% of which appear only once. Looked up from germline, CDR1 is MNHEY and CDR2 is SVGAGI. The CDR3 runs to 13 residues. The V end lost 5 bases, the J end lost 5 bases, and 13 bases lay between the germline ends. Sequencing input: naive CD4+ T cells sorted from blood. Noted subset: CD45RA+ positively selected. This chain connects TRBV6-5 to TRBJ2-7; D is perhaps TRBD2 (5 bases). The TCR originated in a young man in good health. CDR3 protein: CASSPLTGNEQYF. CDR3 sequence (DNA): TGTGCCAGCAGTCCCCTGACGGGAAACGAGCAGTACTTC.